The sequence of this T cell receptor (beta chain) was determined in a study of shared clonotypes between healthy human individuals. Study information: A few men and a couple of women, aged 18 to 49, were donors.

General study results and limits: Represented genetic and exposure-history diversity was restricted by having few donors.

Deletions cut 2 bases from V and 1 base from J, with 8 bases between. Germline V gene sequence: CDR1 MDHEN, CDR2 SYDVKM. The CDR3 spans 14 residues. Over several immunoSEQ plates, each subset's genomic DNA was distributed in even portions. Sequenced by immunoSEQ multiplex PCR; TCRdb stores in-frame clones only, minus some. The repertoire holds about 480,000 clones, with 75% to 80% as singletons. As to this clone: Its antigen is not identified.

Donors, without exception, were Caucasian adults residing in Nashville, Tennessee. The sequence derives from a woman aged 40 to 50 in good health. Some clones in this sample may be carry-over from other donors' samples. This chain links TRBV28 with TRBJ2-5, with D possibly TRBD2 on 5 matching bases. Sequenced: PBMCs. CDR3 in DNA: TGTGCCAGCAGTTTAAGCCGGGGCCAAGAGACCCAGTACTTC. Translation: CASSLSRGQETQYF.